The rows below give T cell receptor beta chains drawn from one sample of a study of T cells in Graves' hyperthyroidism and ophthalmopathy. Using its own MiXCR run on the multiplex PCR reads, TCRdb lists one record per CDR3 protein. Of nearly 250,000 distinct CDR3 sequences listed, roughly 17% are singletons. Sequenced sample: blood. These TCRs come from a young woman with Graves' ophthalmopathy. The CDR3 runs from the conserved cysteine through the conserved F or W. The D gene is left open where the match is weak. Clone size is not always given. Where it is, it says once, few, many or a class for expanded clones.

TRBD1	many	TRBV2	TRBJ1-2	CASSGTGVYGYTF	TGTGCCAGCAGTGGGACAGGGGTCTATGGCTACACCTTC
-	many	TRBV6-2/TRBV6-3	TRBJ2-1	CASSYSRAQRGQFF	TGTGCCAGCAGTTACTCGAGGGCGCAGAGGGGGCAGTTCTTC
-	many	TRBV2	TRBJ2-3	CASSEAGPTDTQYF	TGTGCCAGCAGCGAGGCCGGGCCCACAGATACGCAGTATTTT
-	many	TRBV27	TRBJ2-2	CASSLNPVSTGELFF	TGTGCCAGCAGTTTAAACCCCGTCAGCACCGGGGAGCTGTTTTTT
-	-	TRBV20-1	TRBJ1-2	CSAGLAGRVYGYTF	TGCAGTGCTGGACTAGCGGGGAGGGTCTATGGCTACACCTTC
-	few	TRBV18	TRBJ1-2	CASSPNRGGLYGYTF	TGTGCCAGCTCACCGAATAGGGGGGGCTTATATGGCTACACCTTC
TRBD1	-	TRBV9	TRBJ2-2	CASSGGTGVYTGELLF	TGTGCCAGCAGCGGCGGGACAGGCGTTTACACCGGGGAGCTGCTTTTT
-	many	TRBV27	TRBJ2-7	CASSLSGRWDYEQYF	TGTGCCAGCAGTTTATCGGGACGCTGGGACTACGAGCAGTACTTC
TRBD2	-	TRBV7-2	TRBJ2-1	CASSRGSGTFEQFF	TGTGCCAGCAGCCGGGGTAGCGGGACCTTTGAGCAGTTCTTC
-	many	TRBV5-5	TRBJ1-1	CASSLSSTDTEAFF	TGTGCCAGCAGCTTGTCTTCCACGGACACTGAAGCTTTCTTT
-	many	TRBV30	TRBJ2-7	CAWSVFGDKSSYEQYF	TGTGCCTGGAGTGTATTCGGGGACAAGAGCTCCTACGAGCAGTACTTC
TRBD1	many	TRBV19	TRBJ1-2	CASRTGAGYGYTF	TGTGCCAGTAGGACAGGGGCTGGCTATGGCTACACCTTC
-	many	TRBV5-6	TRBJ1-1	CASSLGLSTEAFF	TGTGCCAGCAGCTTGGGGCTAAGCACTGAAGCTTTCTTT
TRBD2	-	TRBV24-1	TRBJ2-2	CATSDLAGVSGELFF	TGTGCCACCAGTGATTTAGCGGGAGTCTCGGGGGAGCTGTTTTTT